This T cell receptor beta chain was retrieved from a study of T cells in Graves' hyperthyroidism and ophthalmopathy. Study-level findings and limits: It was a median about seven months before onset that the model predicted ophthalmopathy. Researchers found most expanded thyroid clonotypes above 0.001 in blood as well.

The investigators amplified TCR beta CDR3 regions from RNA transcripts. TCR CDR3 underwent first-round RT-PCR with the HTBI primer set. MiXCR was run by TCRdb on the multiplex PCR reads, yielding one entry per CDR3 protein. The data show hundreds of thousands of distinct CDR3 sequences, with under 60% seen just once and 8.2% held by the top ten. The ends were cut back, 2 bases at V and 1 base at J, with 11 bases in the middle. The CDR3 covers 15 residues. Germline CDR1 and CDR2: KGHDR and SFDVKD. This clonotype appeared many times. Its antigen is not identified. Subjects aged 18 to 65 presented with newly diagnosed hyperthyroidism of less than 2 months' duration.

The receptor was isolated from a woman between 18 and 29 years old with Graves' hyperthyroidism. The rearrangement uses TRBV24-1 and TRBJ2-7; D is perhaps TRBD1 (6 bases). The sequenced material came from peripheral blood or thyroid tissue (not recorded which). This CDR3 reads CATSDSTTGSYEQYF. DNA of the CDR3: TGTGCCACCAGTGATTCGACTACAGGGTCCTACGAGCAGTACTTC.